This entry lists 25 T cell receptor beta chains sequenced from one sample in a study of OX40 agonist ivuxolimab in advanced cancers. Sequenced by immunoSEQ multiplex PCR; TCRdb stores in-frame clones only, minus some. The data hold approximately 90,000 clones, with roughly 89% observed a single time. The sample consisted of CD4+ or CD8+ T cells sorted from blood, taken in a trial of the OX40 agonist ivuxolimab. The origin of the receptors is an adult with an advanced solid tumor such as melanoma, head and neck, liver or kidney cancer.

This chain joins TRBV2 and TRBJ1-1; tentative D call: TRBD1 (6 bases). From germline, CDR1 is SNHLY and CDR2 FYNNEI. V was cut by 10 bases and J by 2 bases, with 17 bases left in between. This CDR3 region has 14 residues. The CDR3 here is CATLRGPANTEAFF. As DNA, the CDR3 is TGTGCCACCCTGCGGGGGCCGGCTAACACTGAAGCTTTCTTT.

This clone is a singleton in its sample. The V call is TRBV2, the J call TRBJ2-5; no firm D call. The CDR3 runs 12 residues. Germline V gene lookup returns CDR1 SNHLY and CDR2 FYNNEI. The CDR3 reads CAIARTQETQYF. As DNA, the CDR3 is TGTGCTATAGCCAGAACTCAAGAGACCCAGTACTTC.

V usage is TRBV4-1 and J usage is TRBJ2-5, with a possible D match to TRBD1 (5 bases). Per the germline V gene, CDR1 is MGHRA and CDR2 is YSYEKL. The length of the CDR3 is 15 residues. Trimming took off 4 bases at V and 4 bases at J, with 16 bases between the two ends. The CDR3 region is CASSPQGQVAETQYF. The CDR3 region has the DNA TGCGCCAGCAGCCCTCAGGGCCAGGTAGCAGAGACCCAGTACTTC.

This chain links TRBV28 with TRBJ1-1; possible D gene TRBD1, 6 bases. V lost 1 base to trimming and J lost 6 bases, with 12 bases between them. This CDR3 spans 14 amino acids. CDR1 and CDR2 (germline): MDHEN, SYDVKM. Here the CDR3 DNA reads TGTGCCAGCAGTTTATACGGGGGCCACGCTGAAGCTTTCTTT. This sequence encodes CASSLYGGHAEAFF.

The V and J genes are TRBV6-5 and TRBJ1-1; D perhaps matches TRBD1 (6 bases). The V gene lost 10 bases and the J gene lost 11 bases, with 17 bases spanning the gap. This CDR3 is built from 11 residues. Per the germline V gene, CDR1 is MNHEY and CDR2 is SVGAGI. In DNA form, the CDR3 reads TGTGCCACCCAGGGGTGGCCAGAGGCTTTCTTT. Protein product: CATQGWPEAFF.

The rearrangement joins TRBV6-5 to TRBJ2-7; TRBD1 agrees at 12 bases. Germline V CDR1 and CDR2: MNHEY, SVGAGI. The CDR3 has 15 amino acids. V lost 3 bases, J lost 5 bases, and 5 bases stayed unmatched. CDR3: CASSYPGQGANEQYF. The CDR3 DNA reads as TGTGCCAGCAGTTATCCGGGACAGGGGGCCAACGAGCAGTACTTC.

The genes are TRBV10-3 and TRBJ1-4; TRBD1 might be the D (6 bases). Germline CDR1 ENHRY, CDR2 SYGVKD. CDR3 size: 14 residues. With 6 bases removed from V and 0 bases from J, the gap between germline ends came to 8 bases. The CDR3 loop is CAIREGATNEKLFF. Written as DNA, the CDR3 is TGTGCCATCAGGGAGGGGGCAACTAATGAAAAACTGTTTTTT.

CDR3 coding DNA: TGTGCCAGCTCAGCAAACCAAGAGACCCAGTACTTC. The encoded protein is CASSANQETQYF. The genes are TRBV18 and TRBJ2-5; D is unresolved. The CDR3 sequence is 12 residues long. CDR1 and CDR2 from the germline V gene are KGHSH and LQKENI. The V and J ends lost 5 bases and 0 bases respectively, with 4 bases between them. The variable domain in full, with the rest retrieved from reference TRBV18 and TRBJ2-5, is NAGVMQNPRHLVRRRGQEARLRCSPMKGHSHVYWYRQLPEEGLKFMVYLQKENIIDESGMPKERFSAEFPKEGPSILRIQQVVRGDSAAYFCASSANQETQYFGPGTRLLVL.

This chain uses TRBV2 with TRBJ2-1; 12 bases map to TRBD1. CDR1 and CDR2 from the germline V gene are SNHLY and FYNNEI. The CDR3 is 16 residues long. The J segment lost 6 bases and the V segment lost 6 bases, leaving 9 bases of the junction unmatched. CDR3 in amino acids: CASSQRGQGAANEQFF. The DNA of the CDR3 is TGTGCCAGCAGCCAGAGGGGACAGGGGGCGGCCAATGAGCAGTTCTTC.

This clone occurred once. The chain combines TRBV15 with TRBJ2-1; 7 bases line up with TRBD1. The ends lost 2 bases at V and 4 bases at J; junction bases unmatched: 8. Germline CDR1 is LNHNV and CDR2 is YYDKDF (reference sequence). The CDR3 length is 16 residues. The CDR3 here is CATSRKTGVNYNEQFF. The CDR3 nucleotides read TGTGCCACCAGCAGAAAAACAGGGGTTAATTACAATGAGCAGTTCTTC. The variable domain in full, completed from reference TRBV15 and TRBJ2-1, reads DAMVIQNPRYQVTQFGKPVTLSCSQTLNHNVMYWYQQKSSQAPKLLFHYYDKDFNNEADTPDNFQSRRPNTSFCFLDIRSPGLGDTAMYLCATSRKTGVNYNEQFFGPGTRLTVL.

V and J are TRBV6-5 and TRBJ2-5; D is possibly TRBD2 (5 bases). The length of the CDR3 is 14 residues. V shed 10 bases and J shed 5 bases, with 20 bases lying between them. CDR1 is MNHEY and CDR2 is SVGAGI in the germline V gene. For the CDR3, the DNA is TGTGCCACTAGCCCGGGCGGTGGGGTGGAGACCCAGTACTTC. Translation: CATSPGGGVETQYF.

V gene TRBV19 combines with J gene TRBJ2-7, with D hard to call. Germline V lookup: CDR1 LNHDA, CDR2 SQIVND (reference sequence). The CDR3 has 11 amino acids. The ends were cut back, 8 bases at V and 4 bases at J, with 9 bases in the middle. The CDR3 here is CASSVWYEQYF. The CDR3 DNA reads as TGTGCCAGTTCCGTTTGGTACGAGCAGTACTTC.

The rearrangement uses TRBV28 and TRBJ2-1; 13 nucleotides line up with TRBD2. V lost 5 bases to trimming and J lost 4 bases; unmatched junction nucleotides: 5. Germline V gene lookup returns CDR1 MDHEN and CDR2 SYDVKM. The CDR3 totals 16 residues. The DNA for the CDR3 is TGTGCCAGCAGTACAGTGGGACTAGCGGGGTACAATGAGCAGTTCTTC. Its translation: CASSTVGLAGYNEQFF.

This rearrangement joins TRBV18 to TRBJ1-3; D is uncertain. There are 16 residues in the CDR3. Trimming took off 3 bases at V and 0 bases at J, with 12 bases between the two ends. The germline gives CDR1 KGHSH, CDR2 LQKENI. DNA for the CDR3: TGTGCCAGCTCACCTGAAGGGTTTTTCTCTGGAAACACCATATATTTT. Encoded protein: CASSPEGFFSGNTIYF.

Points on this clone: At one of its ends the junction is not consistent with the germline gene, which may arise from a read error. The V gene is TRBV20-1, the J gene TRBJ2-3, with D tentatively TRBD1 (6 bases). The CDR3 runs 11 residues. The germline V gene has CDR1 DFQATT and CDR2 SNEGSKA (reference sequence). As DNA, the CDR3 is TGCAGTGCTAGAGGGACAGAAACGCAGTATTTT. It specifies CSARGTETQYF.

The chain carries TRBV28 and TRBJ1-5, with a weak D call TRBD1 (5 bases). The V end was cut by 6 bases, the J end by 4 bases, with 13 bases between. The CDR3 sequence is 14 residues long. Looked up from germline, CDR1 is MDHEN and CDR2 is SYDVKM. CDR3 loop: CASSLLRGNQPQHF. The CDR3, as DNA: TGTGCCAGCAGCTTACTACGGGGGAATCAGCCCCAGCATTTT. The whole variable domain, remainder taken from reference TRBV28 and TRBJ1-5, is DVKVTQSSRYLVKRTGEKVFLECVQDMDHENMFWYRQDPGLGLRLIYFSYDVKMKEKGDIPEGYSVSREKKERFSLILESASTNQTSMYLCASSLLRGNQPQHFGDGTRLSIL.

This chain connects TRBV25-1 to TRBJ1-3; TRBD1 agrees at 7 bases. Germline values: CDR1 MGHDK, CDR2 SYGVNS. The CDR3 extends over 15 amino acids. J was trimmed by 1 base and V by 5 bases; bases with no gene match: 5. The CDR3 coding sequence is TGTGCCAGCAGTACTCCAGGGGGGTCTGGAAACACCATATATTTT. Amino acids: CASSTPGGSGNTIYF.

Points on this clone: The junction departs from germline at one end; a sequencing error may be responsible. This chain joins TRBV29-1 and TRBJ1-2; D remains ambiguous. CDR3 length: 9 amino acids. Germline CDR1 is SQVTM and CDR2 is ANQGSEA. The DNA of the CDR3 is TGCAGCGTTGAGCCCCCGACCCCCTTC. It codes for CSVEPPTPF. The variable domain in full, with the rest retrieved from reference TRBV29-1 and TRBJ1-2, is SAVISQKPSRDICQRGTSLTIQCQVDSQVTMMFWYRQQPGQSLTLIATANQGSEATYESGFVIDKFPISRPNLTFSTLTVSNMSPEDSSIYLCSVEPPTPFGSGTRLTVV.

This clone was observed a few times. The chain is built from TRBV11-3 and TRBJ2-7; unclear D gene. V dropped 2 bases and J dropped 7 bases, with 9 bases sitting between them. Germline assignment: CDR1 SGHNT and CDR2 YENEEA. This CDR3 contains 12 residues. Written as DNA, the CDR3 is TGTGCCAGCAGCTTATCGTTCGGGGAGCAGTACTTC. Translating it yields CASSLSFGEQYF.

This chain links TRBV4-1 with TRBJ2-5; 15 positions agree with TRBD2. The CDR3 is made up of 17 amino acids. Germline CDR1 is MGHRA and CDR2 is YSYEKL. J lost 2 bases, V lost 1 base, and 2 bases had no gene match. CDR3 bases: TGCGCCAGCAGCCAAGTTGGGACTAGCGGGAGGCAAGAGACCCAGTACTTC. It encodes CASSQVGTSGRQETQYF.

The chain uses TRBV9 and TRBJ2-2, with unresolved D. The CDR3 loop spans 14 amino acids. V lost 0 bases to trimming and J lost 4 bases, with 7 bases between them. Germline CDR1 reads SGDLS; CDR2 reads YYNGEE. Here the CDR3 reads CASSVDRLTGELFF. The CDR3 bases are TGTGCCAGCAGCGTAGATCGACTCACCGGGGAGCTGTTTTTT.

The V gene is TRBV11-2, the J gene TRBJ1-4; no reliable D call. Germline CDR1 and CDR2: SGHAT and FQNNGV. CDR3 length: 17 residues. The V end lost 1 base, the J end lost 2 bases, and 14 bases lay between the germline ends. CDR3 residues: CASSLVTLGRTNEKLFF. CDR3 nucleotides: TGTGCCAGCAGCTTAGTGACCCTCGGGCGGACTAATGAAAAACTGTTTTTT.

The rearrangement links TRBV7-2 to TRBJ2-7, with D maybe TRBD2 (6 bases). This CDR3 contains 12 residues. Per the germline V gene, CDR1 is SGHTA and CDR2 is FQGNSA. The V end was cut by 5 bases, the J end by 8 bases, with 13 bases between. The CDR3 reads CASSPGAGQQYF. As DNA, the CDR3 is TGTGCCAGCAGCCCAGGCGCGGGGCAGCAGTACTTC.

The rearrangement uses TRBV9 and TRBJ2-2; D is unresolved. In germline, CDR1 is SGDLS, CDR2 YYNGEE. The CDR3 is 11 residues long. Deletions cut 3 bases from V and 6 bases from J, with 3 bases between. CDR3 DNA sequence: TGTGCCAGCAGCGATGCCGGGGAGCTGTTTTTT. This sequence encodes CASSDAGELFF.

The V gene is TRBV28, the J gene TRBJ2-3; D call uncertain. The CDR3 sequence is 16 residues long. CDR1 MDHEN and CDR2 SYDVKM come from the germline V gene. Trimming removed 3 bases from V and 0 bases from J, with 13 bases in between. CDR3 bases: TGTGCCAGCAGTTTTCTGGCGGTTACAAGCACAGATACGCAGTATTTT. Protein product: CASSFLAVTSTDTQYF.